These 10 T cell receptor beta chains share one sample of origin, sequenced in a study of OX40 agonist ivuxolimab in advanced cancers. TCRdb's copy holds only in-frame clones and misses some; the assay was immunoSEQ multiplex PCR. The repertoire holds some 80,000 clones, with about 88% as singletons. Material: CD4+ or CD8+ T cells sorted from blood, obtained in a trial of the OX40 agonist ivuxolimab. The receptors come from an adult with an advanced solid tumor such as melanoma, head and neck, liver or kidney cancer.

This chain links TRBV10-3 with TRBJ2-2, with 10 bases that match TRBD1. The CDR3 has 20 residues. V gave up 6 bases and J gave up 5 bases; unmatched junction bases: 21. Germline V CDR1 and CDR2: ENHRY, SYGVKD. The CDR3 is CAIRKTPGQGPRRRTGELFF. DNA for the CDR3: TGTGCCATCAGGAAGACCCCGGGACAGGGGCCACGCAGGCGAACCGGGGAGCTGTTTTTT.

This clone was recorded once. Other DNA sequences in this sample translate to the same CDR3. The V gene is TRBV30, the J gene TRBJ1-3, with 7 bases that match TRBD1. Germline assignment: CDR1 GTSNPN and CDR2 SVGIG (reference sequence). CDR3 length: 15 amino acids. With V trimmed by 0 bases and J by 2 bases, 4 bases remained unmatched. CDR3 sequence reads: CAWSVRQGAGNTIYF. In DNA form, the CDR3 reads TGTGCCTGGAGTGTACGGCAGGGGGCTGGAAACACCATATATTTT.

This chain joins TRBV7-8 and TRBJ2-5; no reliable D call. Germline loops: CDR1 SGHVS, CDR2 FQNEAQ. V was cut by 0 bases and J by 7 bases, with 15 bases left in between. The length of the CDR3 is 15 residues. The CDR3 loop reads CASSLAGREGRTQYF. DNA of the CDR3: TGTGCCAGCAGCTTAGCGGGCCGTGAAGGTCGGACCCAGTACTTC. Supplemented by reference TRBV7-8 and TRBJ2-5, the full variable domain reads GAGVSQSPRYKVAKRGQDVALRCDPISGHVSLFWYQQALGQGPEFLTYFQNEAQLDKSGLPSDRFFAERPEGSVSTLKIQRTQQEDSAVYLCASSLAGREGRTQYFGPGTRLLVL.

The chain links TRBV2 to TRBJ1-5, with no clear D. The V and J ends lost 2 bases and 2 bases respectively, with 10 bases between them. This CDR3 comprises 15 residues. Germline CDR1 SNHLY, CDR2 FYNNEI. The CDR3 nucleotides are TGTGCCAGCAGTGAACGGGTAGGCGGCAATCAGCCCCAGCATTTT. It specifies CASSERVGGNQPQHF.

The CDR3 spells CASSYRGQEPSGELFF. In nucleotides, the CDR3 is TGTGCCAGCAGTTATCGCGGACAGGAGCCATCCGGGGAGCTGTTTTTT. The V call is TRBV6-6, the J call TRBJ2-2; 7 bases are shared with TRBD1. The CDR3 consists of 16 residues. Germline trimming cut 3 bases from V and 6 bases from J; bases unmatched to any gene: 10. Germline V gene data show CDR1 as MNHNY and CDR2 as SVGAGI (reference sequence).

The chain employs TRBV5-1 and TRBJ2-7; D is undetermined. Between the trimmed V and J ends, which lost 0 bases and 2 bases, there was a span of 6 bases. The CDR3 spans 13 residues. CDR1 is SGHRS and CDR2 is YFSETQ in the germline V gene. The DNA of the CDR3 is TGCGCCAGCAGCTTGGAGGGCGCCTACGAGCAGTACTTC. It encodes CASSLEGAYEQYF.

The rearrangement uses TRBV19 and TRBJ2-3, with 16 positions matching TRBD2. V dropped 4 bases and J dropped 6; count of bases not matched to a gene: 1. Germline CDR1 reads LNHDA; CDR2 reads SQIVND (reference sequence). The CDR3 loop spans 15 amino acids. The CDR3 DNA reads TGTGCCAGTAGTACGGGACTAGCGGGGGGGGATACGCAGTATTTT. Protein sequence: CASSTGLAGGDTQYF.

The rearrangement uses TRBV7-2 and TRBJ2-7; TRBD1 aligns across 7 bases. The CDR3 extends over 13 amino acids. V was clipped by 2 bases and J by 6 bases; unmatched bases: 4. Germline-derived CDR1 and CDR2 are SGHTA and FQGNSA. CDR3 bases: TGTGCCAGCAGCTTATGGGGGACAGCCGAGCAGTACTTC. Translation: CASSLWGTAEQYF.

In DNA, the CDR3 is TGTGCCAGCAGCTTAAGGGGACTAGTCTCTGATACGCAGTATTTT. Residues: CASSLRGLVSDTQYF. The chain uses TRBV7-8 and TRBJ2-3; 8 nucleotides line up with TRBD2. This CDR3 contains 15 residues. Germline loops: CDR1 SGHVS, CDR2 FQNEAQ. The V gene end was trimmed by 2 bases and the J gene end by 6 bases; junction bases not matched to a gene: 7. The complete variable domain, with remaining parts taken from reference TRBV7-8 and TRBJ2-3, reads GAGVSQSPRYKVAKRGQDVALRCDPISGHVSLFWYQQALGQGPEFLTYFQNEAQLDKSGLPSDRFFAERPEGSVSTLKIQRTQQEDSAVYLCASSLRGLVSDTQYFGPGTRLTVL.

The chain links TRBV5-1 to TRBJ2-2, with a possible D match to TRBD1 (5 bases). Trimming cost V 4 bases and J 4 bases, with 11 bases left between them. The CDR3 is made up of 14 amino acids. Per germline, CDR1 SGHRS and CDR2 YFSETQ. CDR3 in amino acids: CASSPQDGTGELFF. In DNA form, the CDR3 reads TGCGCCAGCAGCCCACAGGACGGCACCGGGGAGCTGTTTTTT. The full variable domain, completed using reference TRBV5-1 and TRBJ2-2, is KAGVTQTPRYLIKTRGQQVTLSCSPISGHRSVSWYQQTPGQGLQFLFEYFSETQRNKGNFPGRFSGRQFSNSRSEMNVSTLELGDSALYLCASSPQDGTGELFFGEGSRLTVL.